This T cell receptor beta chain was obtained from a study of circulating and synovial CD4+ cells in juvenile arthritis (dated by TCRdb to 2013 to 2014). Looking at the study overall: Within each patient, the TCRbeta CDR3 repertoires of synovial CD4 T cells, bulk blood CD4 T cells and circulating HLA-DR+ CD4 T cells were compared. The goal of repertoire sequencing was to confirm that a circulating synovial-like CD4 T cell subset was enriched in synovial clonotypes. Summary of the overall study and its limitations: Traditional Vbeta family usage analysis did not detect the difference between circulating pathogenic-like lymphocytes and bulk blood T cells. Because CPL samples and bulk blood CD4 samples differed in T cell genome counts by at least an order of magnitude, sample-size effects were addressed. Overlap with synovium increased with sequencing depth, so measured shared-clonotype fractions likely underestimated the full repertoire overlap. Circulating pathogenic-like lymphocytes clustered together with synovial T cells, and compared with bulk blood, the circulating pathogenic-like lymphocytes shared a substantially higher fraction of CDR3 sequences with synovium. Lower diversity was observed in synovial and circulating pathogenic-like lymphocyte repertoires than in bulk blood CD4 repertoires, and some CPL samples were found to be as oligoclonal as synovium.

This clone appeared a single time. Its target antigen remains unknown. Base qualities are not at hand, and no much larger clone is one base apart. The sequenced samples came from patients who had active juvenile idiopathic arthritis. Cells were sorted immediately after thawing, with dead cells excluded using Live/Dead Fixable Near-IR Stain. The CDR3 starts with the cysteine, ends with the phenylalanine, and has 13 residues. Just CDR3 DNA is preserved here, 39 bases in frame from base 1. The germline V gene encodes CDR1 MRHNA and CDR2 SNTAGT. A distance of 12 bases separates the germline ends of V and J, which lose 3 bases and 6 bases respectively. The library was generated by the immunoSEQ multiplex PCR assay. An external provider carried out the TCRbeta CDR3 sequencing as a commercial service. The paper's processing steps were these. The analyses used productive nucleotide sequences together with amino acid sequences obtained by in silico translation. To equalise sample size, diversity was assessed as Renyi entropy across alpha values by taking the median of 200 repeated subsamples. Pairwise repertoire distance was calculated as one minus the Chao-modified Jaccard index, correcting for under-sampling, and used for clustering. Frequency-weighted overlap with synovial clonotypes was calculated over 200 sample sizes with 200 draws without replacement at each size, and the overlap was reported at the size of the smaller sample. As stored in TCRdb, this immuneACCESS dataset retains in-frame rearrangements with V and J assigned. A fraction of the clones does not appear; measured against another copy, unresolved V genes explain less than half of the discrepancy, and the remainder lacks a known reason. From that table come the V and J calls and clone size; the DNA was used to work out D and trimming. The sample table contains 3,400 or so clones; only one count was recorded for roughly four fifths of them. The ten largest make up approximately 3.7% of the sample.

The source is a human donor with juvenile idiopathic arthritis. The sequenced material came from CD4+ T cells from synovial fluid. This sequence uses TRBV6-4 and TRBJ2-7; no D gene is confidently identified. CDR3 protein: CASSEWAGVEQYF. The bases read TGTGCCAGCAGTGAATGGGCTGGCGTCGAGCAGTACTTC.